These 25 T cell receptor beta chains share one sample of origin, sequenced in a study of blood T cell repertoires in COVID-19. Only in-frame clones appear in the TCRdb table, and some are missing; sequencing was by immunoSEQ multiplex PCR. The table lists roughly 140,000 clones, about 80% of them singletons. The sequenced material came from peripheral blood. The source is a man aged 55 to 70 with acute or convalescent COVID-19.

The CDR3 loop is CASSQTVGQETQYF. In DNA, the CDR3 is TGTGCCAGCAGCCAGACAGTGGGTCAAGAGACCCAGTACTTC. The chain joins TRBV7-6 to TRBJ2-5, with D maybe TRBD1 (5 bases). CDR3 length: 14 amino acids. Germline loops: CDR1 SGHVS, CDR2 FNYEAQ. Trimming took 5 bases from V and 2 from J, leaving 12 bases between them.

This rearrangement joins TRBV5-3 to TRBJ2-3, with 8 positions matching TRBD2. TRBV5-3 is placed among ORFs of uncertain function. J gave up 4 bases and V 1 base, and 8 bases lay outside the gene matches. This CDR3 spans 16 amino acids. The CDR3 sequence: CARSLFFFGGADTQYF. The CDR3, as DNA: TGTGCCAGAAGCTTGTTTTTTTTCGGGGGGGCAGATACGCAGTATTTT.

This chain uses TRBV29-1 with TRBJ2-7; TRBD1 agrees at 7 bases. Germline CDR1 SQVTM, CDR2 ANQGSEA. This CDR3 contains 14 residues. Germline trimming cut 4 bases from V and 4 bases from J; bases unmatched to any gene: 10. The CDR3 DNA is TGCAGCGTTGCGTGGACAGGACCCATTTACGAGCAGTACTTC. Protein sequence: CSVAWTGPIYEQYF.

V and J are TRBV9 and TRBJ2-1, with no clear D. Trimming left V 5 bases short and J 1 base short, with 10 bases between. In germline, CDR1 is SGDLS, CDR2 YYNGEE. The CDR3 extends over 14 amino acids. The DNA for the CDR3 is TGTGCCAGCAGTCCTCTTCAGTCCTACAATGAGCAGTTCTTC. It encodes CASSPLQSYNEQFF. Full variable domain (missing parts from reference TRBV9 and TRBJ2-1): DSGVTQTPKHLITATGQRVTLRCSPRSGDLSVYWYQQSLDQGLQFLIQYYNGEERAKGNILERFSAQQFPDLHSELNLSSLELGDSALYFCASSPLQSYNEQFFGPGTRLTVL.

This sequence joins TRBV3-1 (or the pseudogene TRBV3-2) and TRBJ1-1, with 8 bases aligning to TRBD1. CDR3 length equals 16 residues. Germline V lookup: CDR1 LGHDT, CDR2 YNNKEL (reference sequence). Losses at the gene ends were 6 bases for V and 1 base for J; bases not matched to a gene: 10. CDR3 amino acids: CASRVGQGAGNTEAFF. CDR3 sequence (DNA): TGTGCCAGCAGAGTAGGGCAGGGGGCTGGGAACACTGAAGCTTTCTTT.

This chain links TRBV28 with TRBJ1-3; D might be TRBD1 (5 bases). The V end was cut by 7 bases, the J end by 1 base, with 8 bases between. CDR3 length equals 13 residues. Germline loops: CDR1 MDHEN, CDR2 SYDVKM. For the CDR3, the DNA is TGTGCCAGCAAGTCAGGGTCTGGAAACACCATATATTTT. Translated, it gives CASKSGSGNTIYF.

With regard to this clone: A read error may produce the germline difference seen at one junction end. The V call is TRBV7-7, the J call TRBJ2-1; D might be TRBD2 (7 bases). CDR3 length: 15 amino acids. Germline V lookup: CDR1 SSHAT, CDR2 FNYEAQ (reference sequence). The CDR3 here is CASSLDGGLFREQFF. The CDR3 DNA is TGTGCTAGCAGCTTAGACGGGGGGCTCTTCCGTGAGCAGTTCTTC.

The rearrangement links TRBV19 to TRBJ2-4; TRBD1 matches at 7 bases. CDR3 length: 17 residues. Trimming cost V 6 bases and J 0 bases; bases outside gene matches: 11. Germline V gene lookup returns CDR1 LNHDA and CDR2 SQIVND (reference sequence). The CDR3 DNA is TGTGCCAGTAGCAACTACAGGGGCGGTCTAGCCAAAAACATTCAGTACTTC. It codes for CASSNYRGGLAKNIQYF.

The chain employs TRBV4-2 and TRBJ1-2; tentatively, D is TRBD1 (5 bases). The CDR3 covers 18 residues. Between the trimmed V and J ends, which lost 1 base and 5 bases, there was a span of 23 bases. Germline values: CDR1 LGHNA, CDR2 YNFKEQ. The CDR3 nucleotides read TGTGCCAGCAGCCAAGGGTCGGCAGGGTTCGGATCTAGGTATGGCTACACCTTC. This translates into CASSQGSAGFGSRYGYTF.

This clone appeared a few times. This chain uses TRBV19 with TRBJ1-2; 7 nucleotides line up with TRBD1. Germline V gives CDR1 LNHDA, CDR2 SQIVND (reference sequence). This CDR3 has 14 residues. With V trimmed by 6 bases and J by 4 bases, 8 bases remained unmatched. As DNA, the CDR3 is TGTGCCAGTAGGGAACAGGGGCTTCTCTATGGCTACACCTTC. As protein: CASREQGLLYGYTF.

The chain uses TRBV4-1 and TRBJ2-7, with D maybe TRBD1 (5 bases). Trimming removed 3 bases from V and 2 bases from J, with 20 bases in between. Germline V gene sequence: CDR1 MGHRA, CDR2 YSYEKL. The CDR3 contains 17 residues. The CDR3 loop reads CASSQPRTPLTPYEQYF. Written as DNA, the CDR3 is TGCGCCAGCAGCCAGCCAAGGACACCACTAACTCCCTACGAGCAGTACTTC.

Only one count was recorded for this clone. The chain links TRBV21-1 to TRBJ2-3; the D segment call TRBD1 is taken from the table without a DNA check. TRBV21-1 is reported as a pseudogene. The CDR3 consists of 17 residues. In DNA form, the CDR3 reads TGTGCCAGCAGCAGGGGTCTGGACAGCTCCTACACAGATACGCAGTATTTT. Its translation: CASSRGLDSSYTDTQYF.

The chain uses TRBV19 and TRBJ1-5; TRBD1 might be the D (6 bases). V was clipped by 9 bases and J by 1 base, with 10 bases between them. The CDR3 contains 13 residues. The V gene's germline CDR1 is LNHDA and CDR2 SQIVND (reference sequence). CDR3 DNA: TGTGCCAGCAGGGGCCTGAGCAATCAGCCCCAGCATTTT. This translates into CASRGLSNQPQHF.

This chain uses TRBV25-1 with TRBJ1-6, with 9 bases lining up with TRBD1. The CDR3 is made up of 14 amino acids. V lost 5 bases, J lost 6 bases, and 2 bases stayed unmatched. Looked up from germline, CDR1 is MGHDK and CDR2 is SYGVNS. In nucleotides, the CDR3 is TGTGCCAGCAGTTCGGACAGGGGTAATTCACCCCTCCACTTT. It specifies CASSSDRGNSPLHF.

The V and J genes are TRBV18 and TRBJ2-1, with 8 positions matching TRBD2. Trimming cost V 3 bases and J 4 bases; bases outside gene matches: 5. Germline lookup yields CDR1 KGHSH and CDR2 LQKENI. The CDR3 is made up of 15 amino acids. DNA for the CDR3: TGTGCCAGCTCACCTCCAGCGGGAGCGTACAATGAGCAGTTCTTC. Protein: CASSPPAGAYNEQFF.

This clone was observed a single time. The gene calls are TRBV12-3 or TRBV12-4 and TRBJ1-1, with 7 bases aligning to TRBD1. V lost 7 bases, J lost 0 bases, and 2 bases stayed unmatched. The CDR3 consists of 13 residues. The DNA of the CDR3 is TGTGCCAGCACAGGGGGGATGAACACTGAAGCTTTCTTT. Amino acid sequence: CASTGGMNTEAFF.

V is TRBV19 and J is TRBJ2-3; TRBD2 might be the D (7 bases). The V and J ends lost 11 bases and 5 bases respectively, with 20 bases between them. This CDR3 region has 14 residues. Germline V gene lookup returns CDR1 LNHDA and CDR2 SQIVND (reference sequence). As DNA, the CDR3 is TGTGCCTCCGGCGGGGCGGGGGCCTTAGATACGCAGTATTTT. It yields the protein CASGGAGALDTQYF. Based on the CDR3 plus reference TRBV19 and TRBJ2-3, the full variable domain is DGGITQSPKYLFRKEGQNVTLSCEQNLNHDAMYWYRQDPGQGLRLIYYSQIVNDFQKGDIAEGYSVSREKKESFPLTVTSAQKNPTAFYLCASGGAGALDTQYFGPGTRLTVL.

The CDR3 is CAWRSDRINYGYTF. DNA for the CDR3: TGTGCCTGGAGATCCGACAGGATTAACTATGGCTACACCTTC. The rearrangement links TRBV30 to TRBJ1-2; D possibly corresponds to TRBD1 (6 bases). The V end lost 3 bases, the J end lost 1 base, and 12 bases lay between the germline ends. Germline values: CDR1 GTSNPN, CDR2 SVGIG (reference sequence). The CDR3 consists of 14 residues.

The chain couples TRBV6-5 to TRBJ2-1; possible D gene TRBD2, 6 bases. CDR1 and CDR2 from the germline V gene are MNHEY and SVGAGI. CDR3 length equals 14 residues. The ends were cut back, 2 bases at V and 4 bases at J, with 9 bases in the middle. This chain's CDR3 is CASSYRLAYNEQFF. Written as DNA, the CDR3 is TGTGCCAGCAGTTACAGGCTAGCGTACAATGAGCAGTTCTTC.

A word on this clone: This sample includes further DNA sequences coding for the same CDR3. This chain links TRBV10-3 with TRBJ1-2, with 8 positions matching TRBD1. The germline V gene has CDR1 ENHRY and CDR2 SYGVKD. CDR3 length: 14 residues. The junction had 4 bases not matched to a gene; V was cut back by 5 bases and J by 2 bases. The CDR3 DNA reads TGTGCCATCAGTTCGGACAGGGAAAACTATGGCTACACCTTC. Protein sequence: CAISSDRENYGYTF.

V usage is TRBV2 and J usage is TRBJ2-5; D is uncertain. This CDR3 is built from 15 residues. V lost 8 bases to trimming and J lost 2 bases, with 18 bases between them. Germline V CDR1 and CDR2: SNHLY, FYNNEI. CDR3 residues: CASRAGQADQETQYF. In nucleotides, the CDR3 is TGTGCCAGCCGAGCTGGCCAGGCCGATCAAGAGACCCAGTACTTC.

The V and J genes are TRBV4-1 and TRBJ1-4; TRBD1 agrees at 8 bases. The germline gives CDR1 MGHRA, CDR2 YSYEKL. Trimming cost V 6 bases and J 6 bases; bases outside gene matches: 6. The CDR3 sequence is 14 residues long. CDR3 nucleotide sequence: TGCGCCAGCAGGAGGACAGGGAGGGATGAAAAACTGTTTTTT. It encodes CASRRTGRDEKLFF.

The V and J genes are TRBV6-2 or TRBV6-3 and TRBJ2-7; maybe TRBD1 (6 bases). V was trimmed by 6 bases and J by 5 bases, leaving 11 bases between them. The germline CDR1 and CDR2 sequences are MNHEY and SVGEGT. The CDR3 runs 12 residues. The DNA of the CDR3 is TGTGCCAGCAGCTTCCGGACAGACGAGCAGTACTTC. Its protein product is CASSFRTDEQYF.

J is TRBJ1-1 and V is TRBV18, with TRBD1 as a possible D gene (5 bases). The V end was cut by 1 base, the J end by 1 base, with 7 bases between. This CDR3 has 14 residues. Germline CDR1 and CDR2: KGHSH and LQKENI. Here the CDR3 DNA reads TGTGCCAGCTCACCACAGCAGGGGAACACTGAAGCTTTCTTT. It encodes CASSPQQGNTEAFF. Full variable domain (missing parts from reference TRBV18 and TRBJ1-1): NAGVMQNPRHLVRRRGQEARLRCSPMKGHSHVYWYRQLPEEGLKFMVYLQKENIIDESGMPKERFSAEFPKEGPSILRIQQVVRGDSAAYFCASSPQQGNTEAFFGQGTRLTVV.

This clone occurred a few times. This chain uses TRBV29-1 with TRBJ2-3; D possibly corresponds to TRBD2 (5 bases). Germline V CDR1 and CDR2: SQVTM, ANQGSEA. Deletions cut 4 bases from V and 2 bases from J, with 10 bases between. The CDR3 extends over 13 amino acids. The CDR3 region has the DNA TGCAGCGTTGCAATGGGAGCCACAGATACGCAGTATTTT. The encoded protein is CSVAMGATDTQYF.